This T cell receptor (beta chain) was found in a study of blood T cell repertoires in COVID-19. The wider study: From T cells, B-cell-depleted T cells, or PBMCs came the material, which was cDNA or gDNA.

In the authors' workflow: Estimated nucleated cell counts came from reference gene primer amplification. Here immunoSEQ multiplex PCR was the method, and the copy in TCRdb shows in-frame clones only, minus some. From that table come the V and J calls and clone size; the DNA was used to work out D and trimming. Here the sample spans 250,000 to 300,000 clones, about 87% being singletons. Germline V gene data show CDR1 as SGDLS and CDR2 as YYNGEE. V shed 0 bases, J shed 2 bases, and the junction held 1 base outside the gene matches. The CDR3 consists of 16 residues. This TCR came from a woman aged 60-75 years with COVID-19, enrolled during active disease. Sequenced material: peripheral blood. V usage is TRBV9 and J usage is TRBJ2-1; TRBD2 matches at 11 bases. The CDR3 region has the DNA TGTGCCAGCAGCGTAGGGGGACTAGCGGCCTACAATGAGCAGTTCTTC. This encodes CASSVGGLAAYNEQFF.